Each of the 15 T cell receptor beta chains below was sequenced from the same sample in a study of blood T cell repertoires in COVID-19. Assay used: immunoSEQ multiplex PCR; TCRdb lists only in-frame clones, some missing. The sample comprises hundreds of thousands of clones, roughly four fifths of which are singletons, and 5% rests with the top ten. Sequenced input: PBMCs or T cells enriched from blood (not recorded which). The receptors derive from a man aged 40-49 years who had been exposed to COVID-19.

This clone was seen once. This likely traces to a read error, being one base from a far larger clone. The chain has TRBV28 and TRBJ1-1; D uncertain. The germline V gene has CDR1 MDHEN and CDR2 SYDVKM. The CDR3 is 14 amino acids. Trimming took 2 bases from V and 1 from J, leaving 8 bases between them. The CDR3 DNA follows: TGTGCCAGCAGTTTAGGCCGGGGGAACACTGAAGCTTTCTTT. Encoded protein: CASSLGRGNTEAFF.

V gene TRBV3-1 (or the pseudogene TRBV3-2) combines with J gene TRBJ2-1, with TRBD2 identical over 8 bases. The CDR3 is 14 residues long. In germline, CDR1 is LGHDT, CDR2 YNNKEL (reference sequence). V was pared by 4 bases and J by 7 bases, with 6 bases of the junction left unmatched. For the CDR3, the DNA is TGTGCCAGCAGCCCAGATGGCGGGAGGAATGAGCAGTTCTTC. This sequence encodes CASSPDGGRNEQFF.

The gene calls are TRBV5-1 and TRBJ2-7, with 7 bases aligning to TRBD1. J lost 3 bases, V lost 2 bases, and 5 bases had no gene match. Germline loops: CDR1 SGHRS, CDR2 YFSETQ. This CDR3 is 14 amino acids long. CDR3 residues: CASSLLDRDYEQYF. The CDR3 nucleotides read TGCGCCAGCAGCTTACTAGACAGGGACTACGAGCAGTACTTC. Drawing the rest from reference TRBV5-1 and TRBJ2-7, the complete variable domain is KAGVTQTPRYLIKTRGQQVTLSCSPISGHRSVSWYQQTPGQGLQFLFEYFSETQRNKGNFPGRFSGRQFSNSRSEMNVSTLELGDSALYLCASSLLDRDYEQYFGPGTRLTVT.

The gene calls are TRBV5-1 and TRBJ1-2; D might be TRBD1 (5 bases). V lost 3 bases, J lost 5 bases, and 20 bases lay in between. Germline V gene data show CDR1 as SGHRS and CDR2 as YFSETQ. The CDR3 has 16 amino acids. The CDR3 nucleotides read TGCGCCAGCAGCTCCGGGGGTCAGGGAGGGAGATATGGCTACACCTTC. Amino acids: CASSSGGQGGRYGYTF.

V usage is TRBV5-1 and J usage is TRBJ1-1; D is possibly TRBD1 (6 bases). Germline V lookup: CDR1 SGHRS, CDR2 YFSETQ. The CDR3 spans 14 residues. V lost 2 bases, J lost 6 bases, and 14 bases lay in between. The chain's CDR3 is CASSLRTGFAEAFF. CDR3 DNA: TGCGCCAGCAGCTTAAGAACAGGGTTCGCTGAAGCTTTCTTT.

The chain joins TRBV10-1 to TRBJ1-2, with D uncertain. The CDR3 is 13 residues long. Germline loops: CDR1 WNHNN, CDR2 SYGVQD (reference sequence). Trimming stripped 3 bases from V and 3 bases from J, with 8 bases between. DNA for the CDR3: TGCGCCAGCAGTGATCGACAACACTATGGCTACACCTTC. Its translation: CASSDRQHYGYTF.

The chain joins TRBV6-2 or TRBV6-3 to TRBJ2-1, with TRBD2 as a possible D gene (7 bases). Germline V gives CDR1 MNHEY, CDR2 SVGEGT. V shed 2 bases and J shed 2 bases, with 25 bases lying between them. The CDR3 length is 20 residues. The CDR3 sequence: CASSYDGLGRRGPPYNEQFF. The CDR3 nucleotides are TGTGCCAGCAGTTACGACGGCCTAGGCAGGCGGGGGCCCCCCTACAATGAGCAGTTCTTC.

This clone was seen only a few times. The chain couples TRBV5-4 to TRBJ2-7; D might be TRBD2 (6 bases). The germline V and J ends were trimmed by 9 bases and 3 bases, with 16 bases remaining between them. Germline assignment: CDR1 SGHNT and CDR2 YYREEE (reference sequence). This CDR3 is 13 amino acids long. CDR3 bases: TGTGCCACCAACTCGGCGGGGAACTACGAGCAGTACTTC. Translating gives CATNSAGNYEQYF. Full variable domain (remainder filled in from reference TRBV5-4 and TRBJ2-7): ETGVTQSPTHLIKTRGQQVTLRCSSQSGHNTVSWYQQALGQGPQFIFQYYREEENGRGNFPPRFSGLQFPNYSSELNVNALELDDSALYLCATNSAGNYEQYFGPGTRLTVT.

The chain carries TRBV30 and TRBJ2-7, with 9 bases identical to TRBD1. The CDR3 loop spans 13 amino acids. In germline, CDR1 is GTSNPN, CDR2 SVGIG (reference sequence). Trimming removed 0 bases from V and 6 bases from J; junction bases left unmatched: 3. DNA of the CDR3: TGTGCCTGGAGTGTAGGGACAGGGCGCGAGCAGTACTTC. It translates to CAWSVGTGREQYF.

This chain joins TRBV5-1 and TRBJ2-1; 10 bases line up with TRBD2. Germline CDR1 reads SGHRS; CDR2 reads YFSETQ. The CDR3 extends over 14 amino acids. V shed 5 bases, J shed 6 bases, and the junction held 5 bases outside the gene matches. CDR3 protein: CASRASGRRNEQFF. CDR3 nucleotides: TGCGCCAGCAGGGCTAGCGGGAGACGCAATGAGCAGTTCTTC.

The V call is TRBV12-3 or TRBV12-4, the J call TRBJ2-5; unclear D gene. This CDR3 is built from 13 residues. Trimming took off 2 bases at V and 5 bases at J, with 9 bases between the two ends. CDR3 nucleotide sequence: TGTGCCAGCAGTTTAAATGAACTGGAGACCCAGTACTTC. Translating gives CASSLNELETQYF.

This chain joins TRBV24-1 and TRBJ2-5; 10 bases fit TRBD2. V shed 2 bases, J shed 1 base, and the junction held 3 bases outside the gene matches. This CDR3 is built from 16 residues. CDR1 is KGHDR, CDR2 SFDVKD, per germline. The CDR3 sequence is CATSDSTSGTQETQYF. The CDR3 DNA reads TGTGCCACCAGTGATTCTACTAGCGGGACCCAAGAGACCCAGTACTTC.

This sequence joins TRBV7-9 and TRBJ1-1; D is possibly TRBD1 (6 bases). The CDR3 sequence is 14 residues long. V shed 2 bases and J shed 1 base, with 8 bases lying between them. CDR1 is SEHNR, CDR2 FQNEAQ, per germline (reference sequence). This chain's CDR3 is CASSLQGRNTEAFF. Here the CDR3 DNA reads TGTGCCAGCAGCTTACAGGGGCGGAACACTGAAGCTTTCTTT.

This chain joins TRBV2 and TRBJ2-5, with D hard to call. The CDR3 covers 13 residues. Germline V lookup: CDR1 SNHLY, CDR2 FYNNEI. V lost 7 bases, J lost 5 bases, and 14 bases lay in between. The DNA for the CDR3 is TGTGCCAGCATTTGGAAAACCGGGGAGACCCAGTACTTC. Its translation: CASIWKTGETQYF.

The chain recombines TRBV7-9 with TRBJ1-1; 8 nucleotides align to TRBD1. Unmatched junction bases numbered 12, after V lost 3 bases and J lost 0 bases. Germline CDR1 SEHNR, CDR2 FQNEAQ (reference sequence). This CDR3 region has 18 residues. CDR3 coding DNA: TGTGCCAGCAGCTTGTATCTCGGACAGGGCACCTTGAACACTGAAGCTTTCTTT. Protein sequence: CASSLYLGQGTLNTEAFF.